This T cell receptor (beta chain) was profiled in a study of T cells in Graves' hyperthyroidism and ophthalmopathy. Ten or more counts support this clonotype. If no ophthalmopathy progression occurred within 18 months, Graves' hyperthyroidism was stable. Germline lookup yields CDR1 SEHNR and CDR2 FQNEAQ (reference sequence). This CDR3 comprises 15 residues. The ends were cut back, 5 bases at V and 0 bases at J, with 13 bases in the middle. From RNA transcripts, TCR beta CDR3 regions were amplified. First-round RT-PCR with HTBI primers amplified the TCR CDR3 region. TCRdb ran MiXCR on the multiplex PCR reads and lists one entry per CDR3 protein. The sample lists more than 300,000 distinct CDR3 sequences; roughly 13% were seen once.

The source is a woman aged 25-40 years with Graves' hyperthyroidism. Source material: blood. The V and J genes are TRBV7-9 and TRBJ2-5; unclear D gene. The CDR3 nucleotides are TGTGCCAGCAGCCCCATCCGTGGGTACCAAGAGACCCAGTACTTC. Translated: CASSPIRGYQETQYF. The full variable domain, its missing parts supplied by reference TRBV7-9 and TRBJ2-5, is DTGVSQNPRHKITKRGQNVTFRCDPISEHNRLYWYRQTLGQGPEFLTYFQNEAQLEKSRLLSDRFSAERPKGSFSTLEIQRTEQGDSAMYLCASSPIRGYQETQYFGPGTRLLVL.